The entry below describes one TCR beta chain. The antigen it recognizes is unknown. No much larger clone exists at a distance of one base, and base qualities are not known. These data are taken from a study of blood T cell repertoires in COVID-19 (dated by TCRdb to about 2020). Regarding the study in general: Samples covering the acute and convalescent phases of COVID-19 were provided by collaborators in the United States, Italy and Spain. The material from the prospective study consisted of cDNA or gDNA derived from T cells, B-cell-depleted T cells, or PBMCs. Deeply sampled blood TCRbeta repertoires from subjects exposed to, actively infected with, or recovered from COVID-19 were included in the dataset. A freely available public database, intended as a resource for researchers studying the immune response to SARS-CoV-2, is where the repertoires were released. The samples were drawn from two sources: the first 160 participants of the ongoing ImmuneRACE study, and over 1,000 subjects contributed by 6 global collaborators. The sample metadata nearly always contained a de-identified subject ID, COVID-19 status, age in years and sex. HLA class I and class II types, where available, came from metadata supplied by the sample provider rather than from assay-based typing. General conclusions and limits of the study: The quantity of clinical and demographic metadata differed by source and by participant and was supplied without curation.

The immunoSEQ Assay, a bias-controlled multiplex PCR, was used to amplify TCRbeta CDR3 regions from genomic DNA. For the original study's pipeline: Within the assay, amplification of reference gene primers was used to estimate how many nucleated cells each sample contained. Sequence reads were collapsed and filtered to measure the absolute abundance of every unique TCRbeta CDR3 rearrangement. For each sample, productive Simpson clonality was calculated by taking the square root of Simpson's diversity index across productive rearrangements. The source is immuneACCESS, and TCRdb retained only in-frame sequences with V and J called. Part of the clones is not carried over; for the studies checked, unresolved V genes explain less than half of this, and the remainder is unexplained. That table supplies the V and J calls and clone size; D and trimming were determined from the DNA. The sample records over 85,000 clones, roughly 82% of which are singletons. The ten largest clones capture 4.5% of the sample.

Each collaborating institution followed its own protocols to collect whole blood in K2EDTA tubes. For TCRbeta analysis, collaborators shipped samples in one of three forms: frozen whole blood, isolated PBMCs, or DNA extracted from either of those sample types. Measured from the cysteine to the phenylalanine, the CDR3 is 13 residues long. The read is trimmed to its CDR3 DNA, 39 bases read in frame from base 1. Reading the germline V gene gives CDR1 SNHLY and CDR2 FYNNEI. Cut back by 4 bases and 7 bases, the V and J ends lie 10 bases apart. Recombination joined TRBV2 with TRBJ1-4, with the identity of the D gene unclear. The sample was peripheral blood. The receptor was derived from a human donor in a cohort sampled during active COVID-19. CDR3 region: CASSGSGTEKLFF. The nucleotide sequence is TGTGCCAGCAGTGGGTCAGGTACTGAAAAACTGTTTTTT.